A selection of T cell receptor beta chains follows, all from one sample in a study of regulatory T cells in long-lasting Graves disease. TCRdb recomputed calls from the multiplex PCR reads with MiXCR, one row per CDR3 protein. The sample lists about 620,000 distinct CDR3 sequences, under 20% occurring once. The data also belong to a second study, concerning T cells in Graves' hyperthyroidism and ophthalmopathy.

The material sequenced was peripheral blood mononuclear cells (PBMCs), taken at new diagnosis, from a patient treated with antithyroid drugs. Receptors were obtained from a woman aged 25 to 39 with Graves disease. The CDR3 runs from the conserved cysteine through the conserved F or W. D genes are given only for firm matches. Clone size is stated in some rows and not others, as once, few, many or a class when expanded.

J gene: TRBJ2-5
D gene: -
V gene: TRBV2
clone size: many
CDR3 protein: CASRVVVQETQYF
CDR3 DNA: TGTGCCAGCAGAGTGGTCGTACAAGAGACCCAGTACTTC

J gene: TRBJ2-5
D gene: -
V gene: TRBV6-5
clone size: -
CDR3 protein: CASSYSGARETQYF
CDR3 DNA: TGTGCCAGCAGTTACTCGGGGGCTCGAGAGACCCAGTACTTC

J gene: TRBJ2-3
D gene: -
V gene: TRBV12-3/TRBV12-4
clone size: once
CDR3 protein: CASSLRGQRTDTQYF
CDR3 DNA: TGTGCCAGCAGTTTAAGGGGCCAACGAACAGATACGCAGTATTTT

J gene: TRBJ2-7
D gene: -
V gene: TRBV6-1
clone size: -
CDR3 protein: CASSAGSHYEQYF
CDR3 DNA: TGTGCCAGCAGTGCTGGCAGTCACTACGAGCAGTACTTC

J gene: TRBJ1-4
D gene: -
V gene: TRBV6-5
clone size: -
CDR3 protein: CASSYRNQMREKLFF
CDR3 DNA: TGTGCCAGCAGTTACCGAAATCAGATGCGTGAAAAACTGTTTTTT

J gene: TRBJ2-1
D gene: -
V gene: TRBV20-1
clone size: -
CDR3 protein: CSAKDVLLISIEQFF
CDR3 DNA: TGCAGTGCTAAAGATGTACTCCTAATCTCAATTGAGCAGTTCTTC

J gene: TRBJ2-4
D gene: -
V gene: TRBV28
clone size: many
CDR3 protein: CASSSSTLAKNIQYF
CDR3 DNA: TGTGCCAGCAGTTCCTCTACGTTAGCCAAAAACATTCAGTACTTC

J gene: TRBJ1-4
D gene: -
V gene: TRBV25-1
clone size: many
CDR3 protein: CASSAIATNEKLFF
CDR3 DNA: TGTGCCAGCAGTGCGATTGCAACTAATGAAAAACTGTTTTTT

J gene: TRBJ2-7
D gene: TRBD2
V gene: TRBV2
clone size: many
CDR3 protein: CASTLAGRSYEQYF
CDR3 DNA: TGTGCCAGCACCCTAGCGGGTCGCTCCTACGAGCAGTACTTC

J gene: TRBJ2-7
D gene: TRBD1
V gene: TRBV6-1
clone size: -
CDR3 protein: CASSVTGDEIYEQYF
CDR3 DNA: TGTGCCAGCAGTGTCACAGGGGATGAAATCTACGAGCAGTACTTC

J gene: TRBJ2-4
D gene: TRBD1
V gene: TRBV29-1
clone size: few
CDR3 protein: CSVAVQGVNIQYF
CDR3 DNA: TGCAGCGTTGCAGTACAGGGGGTAAACATTCAGTACTTC

J gene: TRBJ2-2
D gene: -
V gene: TRBV12-3/TRBV12-4
clone size: -
CDR3 protein: CASSSGTVTGELFF
CDR3 DNA: TGTGCCAGCAGTTCCGGGACGGTGACCGGGGAGCTGTTTTTT

J gene: TRBJ1-1
D gene: -
V gene: TRBV29-1
clone size: many
CDR3 protein: CSVLRNTEAFF
CDR3 DNA: TGCAGCGTTCTCCGGAACACTGAAGCTTTCTTT

J gene: TRBJ1-4
D gene: TRBD1
V gene: TRBV28
clone size: many
CDR3 protein: CASSLEGAREKLFF
CDR3 DNA: TGTGCCAGCAGTTTAGAGGGGGCGCGGGAAAAACTGTTTTTT

J gene: TRBJ2-1
D gene: -
V gene: TRBV7-2
clone size: many
CDR3 protein: CASSFRAEYNEQFF
CDR3 DNA: TGTGCCAGCAGCTTCCGGGCCGAATACAATGAGCAGTTCTTC

J gene: TRBJ2-2
D gene: -
V gene: TRBV19
clone size: few
CDR3 protein: CASTSRTGGHKAGELFF
CDR3 DNA: TGTGCCAGTACCTCAAGGACGGGCGGCCATAAAGCCGGGGAGCTGTTTTTT

J gene: TRBJ2-7
D gene: -
V gene: TRBV15
clone size: many
CDR3 protein: CATSRDLRGPSYEQYF
CDR3 DNA: TGTGCCACCAGCAGAGATTTGAGGGGACCATCCTACGAGCAGTACTTC

J gene: TRBJ1-1
D gene: -
V gene: TRBV6-4
clone size: many
CDR3 protein: CASSLVEGTEAFF
CDR3 DNA: TGTGCCAGCAGCCTGGTGGAGGGCACTGAAGCTTTCTTT

J gene: TRBJ1-1
D gene: -
V gene: TRBV6-5
clone size: many
CDR3 protein: CASSYKGLGGVPEAFF
CDR3 DNA: TGTGCCAGCAGCTACAAGGGACTGGGAGGTGTCCCTGAAGCTTTCTTT

J gene: TRBJ2-7
D gene: -
V gene: TRBV10-3
clone size: -
CDR3 protein: CAISNTTDYEQYF
CDR3 DNA: TGTGCCATCAGTAATACCACAGATTACGAGCAGTACTTC

J gene: TRBJ2-3
D gene: TRBD2
V gene: TRBV12-3/TRBV12-4
clone size: many
CDR3 protein: CASSRGTSGRSRPSTDTQYF
CDR3 DNA: TGTGCCAGCAGCCGGGGGACTAGCGGGAGATCGAGGCCTAGCACAGATACGCAGTATTTT

J gene: TRBJ2-7
D gene: -
V gene: TRBV27
clone size: few
CDR3 protein: CASSLTRLYYEQYF
CDR3 DNA: TGTGCCAGCAGTTTGACCCGCCTTTACTACGAGCAGTACTTC

J gene: TRBJ2-1
D gene: -
V gene: TRBV7-9
clone size: -
CDR3 protein: CASSLRSVSEQFF
CDR3 DNA: TGTGCCAGCAGCTTAAGAAGCGTGTCTGAGCAGTTCTTC

J gene: TRBJ2-5
D gene: -
V gene: TRBV24-1
clone size: -
CDR3 protein: CATSARGSLVTQYF
CDR3 DNA: TGTGCCACCAGTGCAAGAGGCTCCCTCGTGACCCAGTACTTC

J gene: TRBJ2-2
D gene: TRBD2
V gene: TRBV30
clone size: -
CDR3 protein: CAWGPGPGGAGELFF
CDR3 DNA: TGTGCCTGGGGACCCGGGCCTGGGGGGGCCGGGGAGCTGTTTTTT

J gene: TRBJ1-2
D gene: -
V gene: TRBV2
clone size: many
CDR3 protein: CASRETVYGYTF
CDR3 DNA: TGTGCCAGCAGGGAGACGGTTTATGGCTACACCTTC

J gene: TRBJ1-2
D gene: TRBD1
V gene: TRBV6-1
clone size: -
CDR3 protein: CASGGENDRGGYTF
CDR3 DNA: TGTGCCAGCGGGGGGGAAAACGACAGGGGAGGCTACACCTTC

J gene: TRBJ2-3
D gene: TRBD2
V gene: TRBV5-5
clone size: few
CDR3 protein: CASSPARTSPSSDTQYF
CDR3 DNA: TGTGCCAGCAGCCCTGCCCGGACTAGCCCAAGTTCAGATACGCAGTATTTT

J gene: TRBJ1-6
D gene: -
V gene: TRBV19
clone size: many
CDR3 protein: CASSLTQATNSPLHF
CDR3 DNA: TGTGCCAGTAGTCTTACACAAGCTACGAATTCACCCCTCCACTTT

J gene: TRBJ2-7
D gene: -
V gene: TRBV7-9
clone size: -
CDR3 protein: CASSSRPGHSSGPEQYF
CDR3 DNA: TGTGCCAGCAGCTCTAGACCGGGCCACTCATCCGGCCCCGAGCAGTACTTC

J gene: TRBJ2-1
D gene: TRBD2
V gene: TRBV3-1
clone size: many
CDR3 protein: CASSRPSGRMSEQFF
CDR3 DNA: TGTGCCAGCAGCCGGCCTAGCGGGAGGATGAGTGAGCAGTTCTTC

J gene: TRBJ1-2
D gene: -
V gene: TRBV28
clone size: many
CDR3 protein: CASSSVKDYTF
CDR3 DNA: TGTGCCAGCAGTTCGGTGAAAGACTACACCTTC

J gene: TRBJ1-2
D gene: -
V gene: TRBV5-1
clone size: many
CDR3 protein: CASSLSTGNYGYTF
CDR3 DNA: TGTGCCAGCAGCCTAAGTACAGGGAACTATGGCTACACCTTC

J gene: TRBJ2-3
D gene: -
V gene: TRBV2
clone size: few
CDR3 protein: CASSDPGPGDTQYF
CDR3 DNA: TGTGCCAGCAGTGATCCTGGTCCGGGAGATACGCAGTATTTT

J gene: TRBJ2-6
D gene: TRBD1
V gene: TRBV19
clone size: few
CDR3 protein: CASMRTGAGANVLTF
CDR3 DNA: TGTGCCAGTATGCGAACAGGGGCTGGGGCCAACGTCCTGACTTTC

J gene: TRBJ2-7
D gene: -
V gene: TRBV20-1
clone size: many
CDR3 protein: CSAAPGGGEQYF
CDR3 DNA: TGCAGTGCTGCCCCGGGGGGCGGCGAGCAGTACTTC

J gene: TRBJ1-1
D gene: -
V gene: TRBV10-3
clone size: many
CDR3 protein: CAISESWRDTEAFF
CDR3 DNA: TGTGCCATCAGTGAGTCTTGGAGAGACACTGAAGCTTTCTTT

J gene: TRBJ2-3
D gene: TRBD2
V gene: TRBV6-1
clone size: -
CDR3 protein: CASRPIAGGRAGTDTQYF
CDR3 DNA: TGTGCCAGCAGACCTATAGCGGGGGGCAGGGCTGGCACAGATACGCAGTATTTT

J gene: TRBJ2-6
D gene: -
V gene: TRBV18
clone size: few
CDR3 protein: CASSPNRSGANVLTF
CDR3 DNA: TGTGCCAGCTCACCAAACCGGTCTGGGGCCAACGTCCTGACTTTC

J gene: TRBJ2-2
D gene: -
V gene: TRBV6-1
clone size: many
CDR3 protein: CASRETLVGELFF
CDR3 DNA: TGTGCCAGCAGGGAAACATTGGTCGGGGAGCTGTTTTTT

J gene: TRBJ2-7
D gene: -
V gene: TRBV7-9
clone size: few
CDR3 protein: CASPFYEQYF
CDR3 DNA: TGTGCCAGCCCATTTTACGAGCAGTACTTC

J gene: TRBJ2-3
D gene: -
V gene: TRBV29-1
clone size: few
CDR3 protein: CSGVWADTQYF
CDR3 DNA: TGCAGCGGCGTTTGGGCAGATACGCAGTATTTT

J gene: TRBJ2-7
D gene: -
V gene: TRBV6-1
clone size: many
CDR3 protein: CASRSDPYEQYF
CDR3 DNA: TGTGCCAGCAGGTCGGACCCCTACGAGCAGTACTTC

J gene: TRBJ2-5
D gene: -
V gene: TRBV3-1
clone size: -
CDR3 protein: CASSQDPQGETQYF
CDR3 DNA: TGTGCCAGCAGCCAAGATCCCCAAGGGGAGACCCAGTACTTC

J gene: TRBJ2-7
D gene: TRBD2
V gene: TRBV6-1
clone size: many
CDR3 protein: CASSPSGVTPYEQYF
CDR3 DNA: TGTGCCAGCAGTCCTAGCGGGGTCACGCCGTACGAGCAGTACTTC

J gene: TRBJ2-7
D gene: TRBD2
V gene: TRBV28
clone size: many
CDR3 protein: CASSFWTSGGPYEQYF
CDR3 DNA: TGTGCCAGCAGTTTTTGGACTAGCGGAGGTCCCTACGAGCAGTACTTC

J gene: TRBJ1-6
D gene: -
V gene: TRBV7-9
clone size: -
CDR3 protein: CASSLPPNSPLHF
CDR3 DNA: TGTGCCAGCAGCTTACCGCCTAATTCACCCCTCCACTTT

J gene: TRBJ2-7
D gene: TRBD2
V gene: TRBV7-9
clone size: many
CDR3 protein: CASSSGTSGEQYF
CDR3 DNA: TGTGCCAGCAGCTCCGGGACTAGTGGCGAGCAGTACTTC

J gene: TRBJ2-7
D gene: -
V gene: TRBV14
clone size: few
CDR3 protein: CGVAGAYEQYF
CDR3 DNA: TGTGGAGTGGCAGGGGCCTACGAGCAGTACTTC

J gene: TRBJ2-4
D gene: -
V gene: TRBV5-1
clone size: -
CDR3 protein: CASSFGGTVRGNEQLF
CDR3 DNA: TGCGCCAGCAGCTTTGGCGGGACCGTGAGGGGGAATGAGCAGCTCTTC

J gene: TRBJ1-5
D gene: -
V gene: TRBV6-1
clone size: many
CDR3 protein: CASSEAWMYGNQPQHF
CDR3 DNA: TGTGCCAGCAGTGAAGCGTGGATGTATGGCAATCAGCCCCAGCATTTT

J gene: TRBJ2-7
D gene: TRBD2
V gene: TRBV28
clone size: many
CDR3 protein: CASSVAGGSYEQYF
CDR3 DNA: TGTGCCAGCAGCGTAGCGGGAGGGTCCTACGAGCAGTACTTC